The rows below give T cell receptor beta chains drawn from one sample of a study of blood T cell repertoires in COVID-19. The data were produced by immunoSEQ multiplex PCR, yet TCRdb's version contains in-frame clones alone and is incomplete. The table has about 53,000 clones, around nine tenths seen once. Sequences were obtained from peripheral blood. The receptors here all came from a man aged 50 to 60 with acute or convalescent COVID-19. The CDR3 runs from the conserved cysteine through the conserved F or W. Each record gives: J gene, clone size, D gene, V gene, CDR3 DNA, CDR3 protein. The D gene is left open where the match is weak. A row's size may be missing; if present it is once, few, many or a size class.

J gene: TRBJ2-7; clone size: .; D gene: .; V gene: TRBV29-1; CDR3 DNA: TGCAGCGTGACCCGACTAGGGTCGGGTTACGAGCAGTACTTC; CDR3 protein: CSVTRLGSGYEQYF
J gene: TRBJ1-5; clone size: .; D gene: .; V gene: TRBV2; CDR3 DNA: TGTGCCAGCAGTGTAAGAGGAGGGAATCAGCCCCAGCATTTT; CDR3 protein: CASSVRGGNQPQHF
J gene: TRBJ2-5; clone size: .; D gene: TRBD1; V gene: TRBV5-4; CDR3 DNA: TGTGCCAGCGGAAACCGGGACAGGGGTTTTGAAGAGACCCAGTACTTC; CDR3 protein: CASGNRDRGFEETQYF
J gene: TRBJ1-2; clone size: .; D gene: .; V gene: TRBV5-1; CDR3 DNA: TGCGCCAGCAGCTACGACGGAGGTACTAACTATGGCTACACCTTC; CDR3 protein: CASSYDGGTNYGYTF
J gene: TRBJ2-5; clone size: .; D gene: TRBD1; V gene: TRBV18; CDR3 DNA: TGTGCCAGCTCACCAGGGGGGACAGGGAGAGAGACCCAGTACTTC; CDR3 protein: CASSPGGTGRETQYF
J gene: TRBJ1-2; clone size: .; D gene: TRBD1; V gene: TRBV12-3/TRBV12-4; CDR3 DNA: TGTGCCAGCAGCCTAAGGACAGGGAATGGCTACACCTTC; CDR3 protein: CASSLRTGNGYTF
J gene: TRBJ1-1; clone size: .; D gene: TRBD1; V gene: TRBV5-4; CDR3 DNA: TGTGCCAGCAGCCAAGGACAGGTCGCTGAAGCTTTCTTT; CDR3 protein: CASSQGQVAEAFF
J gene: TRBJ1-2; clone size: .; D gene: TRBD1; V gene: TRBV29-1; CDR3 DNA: TGCAGCGTTGAGGGACAGGGGCTTTTCACCTTC; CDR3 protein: CSVEGQGLFTF
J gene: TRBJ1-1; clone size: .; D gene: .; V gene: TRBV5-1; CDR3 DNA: TGCGCCAGCAGCCTGGCGGGGGTGGGGAACACTGAAGCTTTCTTT; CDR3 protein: CASSLAGVGNTEAFF
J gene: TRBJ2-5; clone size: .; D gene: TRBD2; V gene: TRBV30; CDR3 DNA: TGTGCCTGGAGTGTATGGCGGGGGGCAGGAGAGACCCAGTACTTC; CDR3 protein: CAWSVWRGAGETQYF
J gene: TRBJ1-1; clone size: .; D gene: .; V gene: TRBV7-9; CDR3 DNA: TGTGCCAGCAGCTTATCACCTTTAACTTCAGGGGCTAAAGCTTTCTTT; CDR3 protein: CASSLSPLTSGAKAFF
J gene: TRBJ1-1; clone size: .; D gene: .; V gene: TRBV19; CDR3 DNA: TGTGCCAGTAGTACCGGTCGCAACACTGAAGCTTTCTTT; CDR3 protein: CASSTGRNTEAFF
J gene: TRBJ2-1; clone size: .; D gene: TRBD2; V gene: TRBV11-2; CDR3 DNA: TGTGCCAGCAGCAAAACTCCGGGACTAGCGGGGGATGAGCAGTTCTTC; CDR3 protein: CASSKTPGLAGDEQFF
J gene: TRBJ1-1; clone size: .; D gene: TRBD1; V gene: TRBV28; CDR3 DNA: TGTGCCAGCAGTGACAACAGGGGGCGAAGCACTGAAGCTTTCTTT; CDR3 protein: CASSDNRGRSTEAFF
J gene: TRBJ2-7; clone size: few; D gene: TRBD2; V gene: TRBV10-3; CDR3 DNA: TGTGCCATCAGTCAGTCTAGCGGGAGATTCGAGCAGTACTTC; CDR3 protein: CAISQSSGRFEQYF
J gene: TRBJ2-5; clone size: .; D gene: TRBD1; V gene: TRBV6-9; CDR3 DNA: TGTGCCAGCAGTTCGAACGACAGGGCGGTCGAGGAAGAGACCCAGTACTTC; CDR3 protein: CASSSNDRAVEEETQYF
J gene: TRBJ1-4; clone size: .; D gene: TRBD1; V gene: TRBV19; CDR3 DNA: TGTGCCAGTAAGATCGGGACAGGGAGTGAAAAACTGTTTTTT; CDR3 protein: CASKIGTGSEKLFF
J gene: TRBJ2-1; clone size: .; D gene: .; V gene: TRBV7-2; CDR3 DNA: TGTGCCAGCAGCGGAGGAGTGACATACAATGAGCAGTTCTTC; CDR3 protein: CASSGGVTYNEQFF
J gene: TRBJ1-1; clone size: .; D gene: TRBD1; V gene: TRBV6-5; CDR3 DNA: TGTGCCAGCAGATTTGACAGGGGTAACACTGAAGCTTTCTTT; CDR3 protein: CASRFDRGNTEAFF
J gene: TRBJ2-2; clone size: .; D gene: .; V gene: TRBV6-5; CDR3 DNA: TGTGCCAGCACACTAGTTTTGCGCGGGGAGCTGTTTTTT; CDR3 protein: CASTLVLRGELFF
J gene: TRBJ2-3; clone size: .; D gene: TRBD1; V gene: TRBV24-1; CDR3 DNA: TGTGCCACCAGTGAGGATGACAGGGACCAGGCGCAGTATTTT; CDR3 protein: CATSEDDRDQAQYF
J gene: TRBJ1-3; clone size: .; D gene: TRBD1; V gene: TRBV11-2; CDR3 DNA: TGTGCCAGCAGCTCGGACAGGGGGCTACTAATGGGAAACACCATATATTTT; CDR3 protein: CASSSDRGLLMGNTIYF
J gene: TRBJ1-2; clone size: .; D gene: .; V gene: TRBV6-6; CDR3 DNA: TGTGCCAGCAAAACAGGGAGTCAGAGCAACTATGGCTACACCTTC; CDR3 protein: CASKTGSQSNYGYTF
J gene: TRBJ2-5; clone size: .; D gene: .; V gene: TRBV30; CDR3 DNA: TGTGCCTGGACTCCTGGGGGAGGACAAGAGACCCAGTACTTC; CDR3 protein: CAWTPGGGQETQYF
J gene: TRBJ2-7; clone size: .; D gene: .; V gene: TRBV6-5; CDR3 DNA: TGTGCCAGCAGTTACTCGATGCAACAGAACTACGAGCAGTACTTC; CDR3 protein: CASSYSMQQNYEQYF
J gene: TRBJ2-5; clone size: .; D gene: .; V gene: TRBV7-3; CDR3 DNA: TGTGCCAGCAGCTTAACCAGGGGAGAGACCCAGTACTTC; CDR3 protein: CASSLTRGETQYF
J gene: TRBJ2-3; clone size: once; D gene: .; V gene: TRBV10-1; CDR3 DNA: TGCGCCAGCAGTGATCCCGGGTATGATACGCAGTATTTT; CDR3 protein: CASSDPGYDTQYF